Listed below are T cell receptor beta chains from one sample, sequenced in a study of shared clonotypes between healthy human individuals. Sequenced by immunoSEQ multiplex PCR; TCRdb stores in-frame clones only, minus some. The table lists some 2.3 million clones, more than 85% of them singletons. The specimen was naive CD4+ T cells from PBMCs. The receptors originated from a man aged 18 to 30 in good health. Some clones in this sample may be carry-over from other donors' samples. Each CDR3 is given with its conserved first and last residue. Fields, in order: V gene, D gene, clone size, J gene, CDR3 protein, CDR3 DNA. D genes are given only for firm matches. Size is omitted from some rows. Given values are once, few, many or a class for expanded clones.

V: TRBV7-3
D: TRBD1
size: NA
J: TRBJ2-7
CDR3: CASSVDRDHEQYF
DNA: TGTGCCAGCAGCGTCGACAGGGACCACGAGCAGTACTTC

V: TRBV4-2
D: NA
size: NA
J: TRBJ1-5
CDR3: CASSGGGWGDSNQPQHF
DNA: TGTGCCAGCAGCGGAGGGGGATGGGGAGATAGCAATCAGCCCCAGCATTTT

V: TRBV2
D: NA
size: NA
J: TRBJ2-1
CDR3: CASATRGYNEQFF
DNA: TGTGCCAGCGCCACTCGGGGTTACAATGAGCAGTTCTTC

V: TRBV14
D: NA
size: NA
J: TRBJ2-3
CDR3: CASSPLGADTQYF
DNA: TGTGCCAGCAGCCCACTGGGGGCAGATACGCAGTATTTT

V: TRBV28
D: NA
size: NA
J: TRBJ1-4
CDR3: CASSFGTFNEKLFF
DNA: TGTGCCAGCAGTTTCGGGACTTTTAATGAAAAACTGTTTTTT

V: TRBV7-9
D: NA
size: NA
J: TRBJ2-7
CDR3: CASSLAGIAEQYF
DNA: TGTGCCAGCAGCTTAGCGGGAATAGCCGAGCAGTACTTC

V: TRBV29-1
D: NA
size: NA
J: TRBJ2-3
CDR3: CSVEIRTLATDTQYF
DNA: TGCAGCGTTGAAATAAGGACCTTAGCCACAGATACGCAGTATTTT

V: TRBV28
D: TRBD2
size: NA
J: TRBJ2-3
CDR3: CASSSYRGRSNLAEVTDTQYF
DNA: TGTGCCAGCAGTTCTTATCGGGGAAGGTCCAACCTAGCGGAGGTCACAGATACGCAGTATTTT

V: TRBV11-3
D: TRBD2
size: NA
J: TRBJ2-1
CDR3: CASSPGETSGSSYNEQFF
DNA: TGTGCCAGCAGCCCCGGGGAAACTAGCGGGAGCTCCTACAATGAGCAGTTCTTC

V: TRBV4-2
D: NA
size: NA
J: TRBJ2-7
CDR3: CASSQGPGGLYEQYF
DNA: TGTGCCAGCAGCCAAGGACCCGGGGGCCTATACGAGCAGTACTTC

V: TRBV2
D: NA
size: NA
J: TRBJ1-1
CDR3: CASSGPTPHTEAFF
DNA: TGTGCCAGCAGTGGTCCTACACCCCACACTGAAGCTTTCTTT

V: TRBV6-5
D: NA
size: NA
J: TRBJ1-2
CDR3: CASPGYYGYTF
DNA: TGTGCCAGCCCAGGGTACTATGGCTACACCTTC

V: TRBV4-1
D: NA
size: NA
J: TRBJ2-5
CDR3: CASSPGSREETQYF
DNA: TGCGCCAGCAGCCCCGGGTCACGTGAAGAGACCCAGTACTTC

V: TRBV6-5
D: NA
size: NA
J: TRBJ1-5
CDR3: CASTIGVGQPQHF
DNA: TGTGCCAGCACTATCGGGGTGGGGCAGCCCCAGCATTTT

V: TRBV28
D: NA
size: NA
J: TRBJ2-7
CDR3: CASSFSGATYEQYF
DNA: TGTGCCAGCAGTTTCTCAGGGGCTACCTACGAGCAGTACTTC

V: TRBV6-1
D: NA
size: once
J: TRBJ2-7
CDR3: CASSLQDSYEQYF
DNA: TGTGCCAGCAGTCTACAGGACAGCTACGAGCAGTACTTC

V: TRBV18
D: NA
size: NA
J: TRBJ1-2
CDR3: CASSPRREEGYTF
DNA: TGTGCCAGCTCACCACGGAGGGAGGAGGGCTACACCTTC

V: TRBV30
D: NA
size: NA
J: TRBJ2-1
CDR3: CAWSVQGGEQFF
DNA: TGTGCCTGGAGTGTCCAGGGTGGAGAGCAGTTCTTC

V: TRBV27
D: NA
size: NA
J: TRBJ1-5
CDR3: CASSHDRNQPQHF
DNA: TGTGCCAGCAGTCACGACAGGAATCAGCCCCAGCATTTT

V: TRBV4-3
D: TRBD1
size: NA
J: TRBJ2-5
CDR3: CASSQWGSTGRETQYF
DNA: TGCGCCAGCAGCCAATGGGGGTCGACAGGGCGGGAGACCCAGTACTTC

V: TRBV10-3
D: NA
size: NA
J: TRBJ1-4
CDR3: CAIRGRGNEKLFF
DNA: TGTGCCATCCGGGGCAGGGGTAATGAAAAACTGTTTTTT

V: TRBV6-6
D: TRBD2
size: NA
J: TRBJ2-3
CDR3: CATPGAGEGTDTQYF
DNA: TGTGCTACTCCTGGAGCGGGAGAAGGTACAGATACGCAGTATTTT

V: TRBV6-5
D: TRBD2
size: NA
J: TRBJ2-7
CDR3: CASSLTSGYYEQYF
DNA: TGTGCCAGCAGCCTGACTAGCGGGTACTACGAGCAGTACTTC

V: TRBV7-2
D: NA
size: NA
J: TRBJ1-5
CDR3: CASSPRSRWDQPQHF
DNA: TGTGCCAGCAGCCCCCGGTCCCGTTGGGATCAGCCCCAGCATTTT

V: TRBV9
D: NA
size: NA
J: TRBJ2-2
CDR3: CASSAVGVAGELFF
DNA: TGTGCCAGCAGCGCCGTAGGGGTGGCCGGGGAGCTGTTTTTT

V: TRBV7-2
D: TRBD2
size: once
J: TRBJ2-3
CDR3: CASSLALAGGTDTQYF
DNA: TGTGCCAGCAGCTTAGCCTTAGCGGGAGGGACAGATACGCAGTATTTT

V: TRBV2
D: NA
size: NA
J: TRBJ2-5
CDR3: CRSENFGGQETQYF
DNA: TGTCGGAGCGAGAACTTCGGCGGACAAGAGACCCAGTACTTC

V: TRBV7-8
D: TRBD2
size: NA
J: TRBJ2-1
CDR3: CASSLAPASGRARHEQFF
DNA: TGTGCCAGCAGCTTAGCCCCGGCTAGCGGGAGGGCCAGGCATGAGCAGTTCTTC

V: TRBV5-1
D: NA
size: once
J: TRBJ1-2
CDR3: CASSWGLGTVNYGYTF
DNA: TGCGCCAGCAGCTGGGGGCTGGGAACTGTGAACTATGGCTACACCTTC

V: TRBV7-2
D: NA
size: NA
J: TRBJ2-3
CDR3: CASSLQRGADTQYF
DNA: TGTGCCAGCAGCTTACAGAGGGGTGCAGATACGCAGTATTTT

V: TRBV5-1
D: TRBD1
size: NA
J: TRBJ1-5
CDR3: CASSSTGGVDQPQHF
DNA: TGCGCCAGCAGCTCTACAGGGGGAGTCGATCAGCCCCAGCATTTT

V: TRBV4-2
D: NA
size: once
J: TRBJ2-2
CDR3: CASSQGQSRNTGELFF
DNA: TGTGCCAGCAGCCAAGGCCAAAGCAGGAACACCGGGGAGCTGTTTTTT

V: TRBV28
D: TRBD1
size: NA
J: TRBJ2-7
CDR3: CASSSGQGFFSEQYF
DNA: TGTGCCAGCAGTTCTGGACAGGGTTTTTTTAGCGAGCAGTACTTC

V: TRBV27
D: NA
size: NA
J: TRBJ2-6
CDR3: CASSFGGPRANVLTF
DNA: TGTGCCAGCAGTTTCGGCGGCCCCAGAGCCAACGTCCTGACTTTC

V: TRBV7-2
D: TRBD2
size: NA
J: TRBJ2-1
CDR3: CASSLVGTSGSSAYNEQFF
DNA: TGTGCCAGCAGCTTAGTTGGGACTAGCGGGAGTAGCGCCTACAATGAGCAGTTCTTC

V: TRBV27
D: NA
size: NA
J: TRBJ1-2
CDR3: CASSLVGRDNYGYTF
DNA: TGTGCCAGCAGTTTAGTGGGCCGGGACAACTATGGCTACACCTTC

V: TRBV27
D: NA
size: NA
J: TRBJ2-3
CDR3: CASSLRPYGADTQYF
DNA: TGTGCCAGCAGTTTACGACCATATGGGGCAGATACGCAGTATTTT

V: TRBV5-1
D: NA
size: few
J: TRBJ2-2
CDR3: CASSQNGQTNTGELFF
DNA: TGCGCCAGCAGCCAAAACGGACAGACTAACACCGGGGAGCTGTTTTTT

V: TRBV5-4
D: TRBD2
size: once
J: TRBJ2-7
CDR3: CASSLPGLAGVEQYF
DNA: TGTGCCAGCAGCTTGCCGGGACTAGCGGGAGTCGAGCAGTACTTC

V: TRBV5-1
D: NA
size: NA
J: TRBJ1-3
CDR3: CASSLSPGNTIYF
DNA: TGCGCCAGCAGCTTGTCCCCGGGGAACACCATATATTTT

V: TRBV18
D: NA
size: NA
J: TRBJ1-1
CDR3: CASSPPGAPRGTEAFF
DNA: TGTGCCAGCTCACCGCCCGGGGCCCCCCGGGGCACTGAAGCTTTCTTT

V: TRBV7-9
D: NA
size: once
J: TRBJ1-1
CDR3: CASSPYAGQWNTEAFF
DNA: TGTGCCAGCTCCCCTTACGCGGGGCAGTGGAACACTGAAGCTTTCTTT

V: TRBV7-9
D: NA
size: NA
J: TRBJ2-5
CDR3: CASSIPRDGVETQYF
DNA: TGTGCCAGCAGCATTCCCAGGGATGGGGTGGAGACCCAGTACTTC

V: TRBV19
D: TRBD1
size: few
J: TRBJ1-2
CDR3: CASSNGQGNYGYTF
DNA: TGTGCCAGTAGTAACGGACAGGGGAACTATGGCTACACCTTC

V: TRBV6-5
D: NA
size: NA
J: TRBJ1-2
CDR3: CASRDDSGSYGYTF
DNA: TGTGCCAGCAGGGACGACAGTGGGAGCTATGGCTACACCTTC

V: TRBV4-2
D: NA
size: NA
J: TRBJ2-1
CDR3: CASSRTGSRAGHEQFF
DNA: TGTGCCAGCAGCCGGACCGGGAGCAGGGCGGGTCATGAGCAGTTCTTC

V: TRBV28
D: NA
size: NA
J: TRBJ1-2
CDR3: CASLLLGSFGYTF
DNA: TGTGCCAGCCTTCTGTTGGGGTCCTTCGGCTACACCTTC

V: TRBV27
D: TRBD1
size: NA
J: TRBJ2-3
CDR3: CASSLGWGQAPDTQYF
DNA: TGTGCCAGCAGTTTGGGGTGGGGACAGGCGCCAGATACGCAGTATTTT

V: TRBV30
D: NA
size: once
J: TRBJ1-6
CDR3: CAWPFLLQENHNSPLHF
DNA: TGTGCCTGGCCCTTCTTGTTACAGGAAAACCATAATTCACCCCTCCACTTT

V: TRBV6-1
D: NA
size: NA
J: TRBJ1-5
CDR3: CASSLIPIGGQPQHF
DNA: TGTGCCTCCTCCCTGATTCCGATCGGGGGTCAGCCCCAGCATTTT

V: TRBV7-2
D: TRBD2
size: NA
J: TRBJ2-7
CDR3: CASSLYSGTTYEQYF
DNA: TGTGCCAGCAGCCTCTATTCCGGGACTACCTACGAGCAGTACTTC

V: TRBV10-3
D: NA
size: NA
J: TRBJ2-7
CDR3: CAISEAEFSYEQYF
DNA: TGTGCCATCAGTGAAGCGGAATTCTCCTACGAGCAGTACTTC

V: TRBV5-1
D: NA
size: NA
J: TRBJ2-1
CDR3: CASRFDERYNEQFF
DNA: TGCGCCAGCAGGTTTGACGAGCGTTACAATGAGCAGTTCTTC

V: TRBV6-5
D: TRBD2
size: NA
J: TRBJ2-3
CDR3: CASRPGLTIPQYF
DNA: TGTGCCAGCAGGCCGGGACTAACTATTCCGCAGTATTTT

V: TRBV10-3
D: NA
size: NA
J: TRBJ1-1
CDR3: CAISEEEGVAFF
DNA: TGTGCCATCAGTGAGGAGGAGGGGGTAGCTTTCTTT